The present TCR beta chain was sequenced within a study of T-cell memory formation after mild COVID-19. Study summary: Clustering of TCRs was largely donor specific. Study-wide results and limits: Clones contracting day 15 to 85 were balanced CD4/CD8; later expanders leaned CD4+. Shrinking CD4+ clones resided mostly in CM and EM, and CD8+ ones in EMRA.

The sample holds a few counts of this clonotype. What it recognizes is unknown. One entry per CDR3 protein results from TCRdb running MiXCR on the 5' RACE reads. The sample shows over 400,000 distinct CDR3 sequences, less than 25% of them seen only once. V lost 0 bases and J lost 5, with 17 bases in between. The CDR3 runs 16 residues. Germline V lookup: CDR1 LGHDT, CDR2 YNNKEL (reference sequence). J is TRBJ2-7 and V is TRBV3-1; D perhaps matches TRBD2 (6 bases). The source of this sequence is an adult woman who had mild COVID-19 (a few samples of this study predate the infection). Cell type and time point are not known. The sample was PBMCs or a T cell subset sorted from them (not recorded which). The CDR3 bases are TGTGCCAGCAGCCAAGAGCCCCCCGGGACTCTAAACGAGCAGTACTTC. Translation: CASSQEPPGTLNEQYF.